The rows below give T cell receptor beta chains drawn from one sample of a study of blood T cell repertoires in COVID-19. TCRdb keeps only in-frame clones here, not all; method: immunoSEQ multiplex PCR. Of some 100,000 clones listed, approximately 86% were seen once; the top ten hold around 6%. Source material: peripheral blood. Source of these receptors: a woman aged 60 to 75 with acute or convalescent COVID-19. CDR3s include the opening cysteine and the closing phenylalanine or tryptophan. The order of the fields is V gene, clone size, J gene, D gene, CDR3 protein, CDR3 DNA. The D gene is left open where the match is weak. Not all rows give a size; the values are once, few, many and, for expanded clones, a class.

V gene: TRBV3-1/TRBV3-2
clone size: -
J gene: TRBJ1-6
D gene: -
CDR3 protein: CASSLQGNNSPLHF
CDR3 DNA: TGTGCCAGCAGCTTACAGGGTAATAATTCACCCCTCCACTTT

V gene: TRBV25-1
clone size: -
J gene: TRBJ1-1
D gene: -
CDR3 protein: CASSGSGNTEAFF
CDR3 DNA: TGTGCCAGCAGTGGTTCAGGGAACACTGAAGCTTTCTTT

V gene: TRBV19
clone size: -
J gene: TRBJ1-6
D gene: TRBD1
CDR3 protein: CASSIGGQGNSPLHF
CDR3 DNA: TGTGCCAGTAGTATCGGGGGACAGGGGAATTCACCCCTCCACTTT

V gene: TRBV9
clone size: -
J gene: TRBJ2-1
D gene: TRBD2
CDR3 protein: CASSRGLAANEQFF
CDR3 DNA: TGTGCCAGCAGCCGGGGACTAGCTGCAAATGAGCAGTTCTTC

V gene: TRBV7-9
clone size: -
J gene: TRBJ2-7
D gene: -
CDR3 protein: CASSLGQQEGYEQYF
CDR3 DNA: TGTGCCAGCAGCTTAGGGCAGCAGGAAGGCTACGAGCAGTACTTC

V gene: TRBV11-2
clone size: -
J gene: TRBJ2-1
D gene: TRBD1
CDR3 protein: CASSLPGQGARDQQFF
CDR3 DNA: TGTGCCAGCAGCCTTCCTGGACAGGGGGCGCGAGATCAGCAGTTCTTC

V gene: TRBV27
clone size: -
J gene: TRBJ2-2
D gene: -
CDR3 protein: CASSSPRGAYTGELFF
CDR3 DNA: TGTGCCAGCAGTTCCCCACGGGGGGCATACACCGGGGAGCTGTTTTTT

V gene: TRBV6-6
clone size: -
J gene: TRBJ1-2
D gene: -
CDR3 protein: CASMEGDYGYTF
CDR3 DNA: TGTGCCAGCATGGAGGGTGACTATGGCTACACCTTC

V gene: TRBV28
clone size: -
J gene: TRBJ1-2
D gene: -
CDR3 protein: CASSLPGLGGYTF
CDR3 DNA: TGTGCCAGCAGTTTACCAGGGTTGGGAGGCTACACCTTC

V gene: TRBV12-3/TRBV12-4
clone size: -
J gene: TRBJ2-2
D gene: -
CDR3 protein: CATGGAGELFF
CDR3 DNA: TGTGCAACGGGCGGGGCCGGGGAGCTGTTTTTT

V gene: TRBV7-2
clone size: -
J gene: TRBJ1-2
D gene: TRBD1
CDR3 protein: CASSWTGGDGYTF
CDR3 DNA: TGTGCCAGCAGCTGGACAGGGGGCGATGGCTACACCTTC

V gene: TRBV19
clone size: -
J gene: TRBJ2-1
D gene: -
CDR3 protein: CASSLHGDEQFF
CDR3 DNA: TGTGCCAGTAGCCTTCACGGGGATGAGCAGTTCTTC

V gene: TRBV28
clone size: -
J gene: TRBJ1-2
D gene: -
CDR3 protein: CASHRAANYGYTF
CDR3 DNA: TGTGCCAGCCACAGGGCAGCTAACTATGGCTACACCTTC

V gene: TRBV28
clone size: -
J gene: TRBJ1-4
D gene: -
CDR3 protein: CASFSREKLFF
CDR3 DNA: TGTGCCAGCTTCTCCCGTGAAAAACTGTTTTTT

V gene: TRBV5-5
clone size: -
J gene: TRBJ2-1
D gene: TRBD2
CDR3 protein: CASRTPGGNEQFF
CDR3 DNA: TGTGCCAGCAGGACTCCGGGGGGAAATGAGCAGTTCTTC

V gene: TRBV19
clone size: -
J gene: TRBJ1-6
D gene: -
CDR3 protein: CASSGGQNSPLHF
CDR3 DNA: TGTGCCAGTAGTGGTGGGCAGAATTCACCCCTCCACTTT

V gene: TRBV3-1/TRBV3-2
clone size: -
J gene: TRBJ2-7
D gene: TRBD2
CDR3 protein: CASSQGRHRRTSGSSYEQYF
CDR3 DNA: TGTGCCAGCAGCCAAGGACGCCACAGGAGAACTAGCGGGAGCTCCTACGAGCAGTACTTC

V gene: TRBV5-1
clone size: -
J gene: TRBJ2-3
D gene: TRBD2
CDR3 protein: CASSTTSGLGTDTQYF
CDR3 DNA: TGCGCCAGCAGCACCACTAGCGGGCTTGGCACAGATACGCAGTATTTT

V gene: TRBV6-5
clone size: -
J gene: TRBJ1-1
D gene: TRBD1
CDR3 protein: CASSYYRGQGTEAFF
CDR3 DNA: TGTGCCAGCAGTTACTACAGGGGCCAGGGCACTGAAGCTTTCTTT

V gene: TRBV10-3
clone size: once
J gene: TRBJ2-1
D gene: -
CDR3 protein: CAIFNREPHNEQFF
CDR3 DNA: TGTGCCATCTTTAATCGGGAGCCCCACAATGAGCAGTTCTTC

V gene: TRBV3-1/TRBV3-2
clone size: -
J gene: TRBJ2-3
D gene: TRBD1
CDR3 protein: CASSQEARQGADTQYF
CDR3 DNA: TGTGCCAGCAGCCAAGAGGCGAGACAGGGGGCAGATACGCAGTATTTT

V gene: TRBV19
clone size: once
J gene: TRBJ1-5
D gene: -
CDR3 protein: CASRGGGSQPQHF
CDR3 DNA: TGTGCCAGTCGCGGGGGGGGCTCTCAGCCCCAGCATTTT

V gene: TRBV6-4
clone size: -
J gene: TRBJ2-2
D gene: -
CDR3 protein: CASREAGELFF
CDR3 DNA: TGTGCCAGCAGAGAGGCCGGGGAGCTGTTTTTT

V gene: TRBV10-1
clone size: -
J gene: TRBJ2-5
D gene: TRBD2
CDR3 protein: CASSDPLAGGETQYF
CDR3 DNA: TGCGCCAGCAGTGATCCCTTAGCGGGAGGAGAGACCCAGTACTTC

V gene: TRBV6-5
clone size: once
J gene: TRBJ2-7
D gene: TRBD2
CDR3 protein: CASSAGGPYEQYF
CDR3 DNA: TGTGCCAGCTCAGCGGGAGGGCCTTACGAGCAGTACTTC

V gene: TRBV27
clone size: -
J gene: TRBJ2-7
D gene: -
CDR3 protein: CASRLDSRSSYEQYF
CDR3 DNA: TGTGCCAGCCGACTCGACAGCAGGAGCTCCTACGAGCAGTACTTC

V gene: TRBV28
clone size: -
J gene: TRBJ1-5
D gene: TRBD1
CDR3 protein: CASSTGQGGGYSNQPQHF
CDR3 DNA: TGTGCCAGCAGCACCGGACAGGGAGGGGGGTATAGCAATCAGCCCCAGCATTTT

V gene: TRBV7-9
clone size: -
J gene: TRBJ2-5
D gene: TRBD2
CDR3 protein: CASSLTSGSGGETQYF
CDR3 DNA: TGTGCCAGCAGCTTAACTAGCGGGAGTGGTGGTGAGACCCAGTACTTC

V gene: TRBV4-1
clone size: -
J gene: TRBJ1-1
D gene: -
CDR3 protein: CASSQVYRVNTEAFF
CDR3 DNA: TGCGCCAGCAGCCAAGTATACCGAGTGAACACTGAAGCTTTCTTT

V gene: TRBV12-3/TRBV12-4
clone size: -
J gene: TRBJ1-5
D gene: -
CDR3 protein: CASSSNLWPQHF
CDR3 DNA: TGTGCCAGCAGTTCAAATTTGTGGCCCCAGCATTTT

V gene: TRBV29-1
clone size: -
J gene: TRBJ2-5
D gene: TRBD1
CDR3 protein: CSAPGQKQETQYF
CDR3 DNA: TGCAGCGCTCCGGGACAGAAACAAGAGACCCAGTACTTC

V gene: TRBV14
clone size: -
J gene: TRBJ2-1
D gene: TRBD2
CDR3 protein: CASSPSGSRSYNEQFF
CDR3 DNA: TGTGCCAGCAGCCCTAGCGGGAGTCGCTCCTACAATGAGCAGTTCTTC

V gene: TRBV11-2
clone size: -
J gene: TRBJ2-7
D gene: TRBD1
CDR3 protein: CASSASGGDYEQYF
CDR3 DNA: TGTGCCAGCAGCGCTTCAGGGGGCGACTACGAGCAGTACTTC

V gene: TRBV3-1/TRBV3-2
clone size: -
J gene: TRBJ1-1
D gene: -
CDR3 protein: CASSQAGSRTEAFF
CDR3 DNA: TGTGCCAGCAGCCAAGCGGGGTCGAGAACTGAAGCTTTCTTT

V gene: TRBV3-1/TRBV3-2
clone size: -
J gene: TRBJ2-3
D gene: TRBD2
CDR3 protein: CASSHRDSGRSGDTQYF
CDR3 DNA: TGTGCCAGCAGCCATCGCGATAGCGGGAGGTCCGGAGATACGCAGTATTTT

V gene: TRBV5-1
clone size: -
J gene: TRBJ2-3
D gene: -
CDR3 protein: CASSLAGVDTQYF
CDR3 DNA: TGCGCCAGCAGCTTGGCCGGAGTAGATACGCAGTATTTT

V gene: TRBV5-3
clone size: -
J gene: TRBJ1-2
D gene: -
CDR3 protein: CARSFSMGHLDYGYTF
CDR3 DNA: TGTGCCAGAAGCTTTAGCATGGGACATCTTGACTATGGCTACACCTTC

V gene: TRBV20-1
clone size: -
J gene: TRBJ1-6
D gene: -
CDR3 protein: CSASSNRGSPLHF
CDR3 DNA: TGCAGTGCTAGTTCTAATCGGGGTTCACCCCTCCACTTT

V gene: TRBV30
clone size: -
J gene: TRBJ2-2
D gene: TRBD2
CDR3 protein: CAWSGRTSGRDVTGELFF
CDR3 DNA: TGTGCCTGGAGTGGCCGGACTAGCGGGAGGGATGTAACCGGGGAGCTGTTTTTT

V gene: TRBV9
clone size: -
J gene: TRBJ2-1
D gene: TRBD1
CDR3 protein: CASSPRGDRVIGEQFF
CDR3 DNA: TGTGCCAGCAGCCCCCGTGGGGACAGGGTCATCGGTGAGCAGTTCTTC

V gene: TRBV25-1
clone size: -
J gene: TRBJ1-3
D gene: TRBD1
CDR3 protein: CASSEFGQGSGNTIYF
CDR3 DNA: TGTGCCAGCAGTGAATTCGGACAGGGGAGTGGAAACACCATATATTTT

V gene: TRBV6-5
clone size: -
J gene: TRBJ2-1
D gene: TRBD1
CDR3 protein: CASSYSGGSNEQFF
CDR3 DNA: TGTGCCAGCAGTTACTCAGGGGGCAGCAATGAGCAGTTCTTC

V gene: TRBV3-1/TRBV3-2
clone size: -
J gene: TRBJ2-2
D gene: TRBD1
CDR3 protein: CASSQASGGTGELFF
CDR3 DNA: TGTGCCAGCAGCCAAGCCTCAGGGGGCACCGGGGAGCTGTTTTTT

V gene: TRBV14
clone size: -
J gene: TRBJ1-1
D gene: TRBD1
CDR3 protein: CASSPTGVTEAFF
CDR3 DNA: TGTGCCAGCAGCCCGACAGGGGTTACTGAAGCTTTCTTT

V gene: TRBV5-6
clone size: -
J gene: TRBJ2-1
D gene: TRBD2
CDR3 protein: CASSSSGRENEQFF
CDR3 DNA: TGTGCCAGCAGCAGTAGCGGGAGGGAGAATGAGCAGTTCTTC

V gene: TRBV5-4
clone size: -
J gene: TRBJ2-1
D gene: -
CDR3 protein: CASSLGPFHNEQFF
CDR3 DNA: TGTGCCAGCAGCTTGGGGCCGTTCCACAATGAGCAGTTCTTC